This TCR beta chain was profiled in a study of identical twins. Every sampled donor was Caucasian and healthy. TCRdb re-called the 5' RACE reads through MiXCR, storing one row per CDR3 protein. The table lists approximately 1.8 million distinct CDR3 sequences, around 33% of them singletons. Details on this clonotype: No antigen is known for it.

There are 12 residues in the CDR3. V lost 7 bases, J lost 7 bases, and 12 bases lay in between. The germline V gene has CDR1 SGHNT and CDR2 YYREEE (reference sequence). Whole-study results and caveats: Memory repertoires lacked the insertion deficit that abundant cord blood beta clonotypes showed. Excess twin sharing in beta out-of-frame sequences was weaker.

This sequence was found in a newborn girl in good health. The chain joins TRBV5-4 to TRBJ2-1; weak D call: TRBD2 (6 bases). Source material: cord blood. In DNA form, the CDR3 reads TGTGCCAGCGGAGTTCGGGGGAATGAGCAGTTCTTC. It specifies CASGVRGNEQFF.